The clone carrying this T cell receptor beta chain has just a few counts. What it recognizes is unknown. 60 Vbeta and 13 Jbeta primers were used in PCR. Sequencing was performed with immunoSEQ multiplex PCR; in TCRdb, only in-frame clones are kept and a portion is missing. The data show around 200,000 clones, with over 75% seen just once and about 3.4% held by the top ten. The data were obtained in a study of cytomegalovirus exposure and HLA in healthy donors. Across the whole study: The roughly 120 million unique TCR beta sequences, from roughly 170 million T cells, were found by an earlier analysis. Study-level findings and limits: DRB1 showed the most TCR associations and HLA-C the fewest in a later analysis, as rates varied by HLA locus.

V lost 1 base and J 4 bases, leaving 7 bases between the germline ends. CDR1 is SQVTM and CDR2 is ANQGSEA in the germline V gene. The CDR3 loop spans 12 amino acids. The chain employs TRBV29-1 and TRBJ1-2; no clear D gene. Sequenced sample: PBMCs. The source is a female donor in good health and CMV-seronegative. The CDR3 DNA reads TGCAGCGTTGAAGGGACTTTCTATGGCTACACCTTC. As protein: CSVEGTFYGYTF.